This TCR beta chain was observed in a study of blood T cell repertoires in COVID-19. Study-wide background: PBMCs, B-cell-depleted T cells, or T cells provided the cDNA or gDNA that made up the material.

Trimming took 7 bases from V and 4 from J; bases not matched to a gene: 11. The CDR3 loop spans 16 amino acids. Germline assignment: CDR1 SGHNT and CDR2 YENEEA. Original handling: Reference gene primer amplification yielded estimated nucleated cell counts. Measured with immunoSEQ multiplex PCR; TCRdb has only the in-frame clones, and not every one. That table supplies the V and J calls and clone size; D and trimming were determined from the DNA. The data contain about 150,000 clones, around three quarters of them singletons. This sequence originates from a man older than 75 with acute or convalescent COVID-19. The sequenced material came from peripheral blood. This chain links TRBV11-3 with TRBJ2-2; TRBD2 matches at 8 bases. The CDR3 DNA follows: TGTGCCAGCAAAACCTCTGGGCTAGCGGGCACCGGGGAGCTGTTTTTT. This translates into CASKTSGLAGTGELFF.